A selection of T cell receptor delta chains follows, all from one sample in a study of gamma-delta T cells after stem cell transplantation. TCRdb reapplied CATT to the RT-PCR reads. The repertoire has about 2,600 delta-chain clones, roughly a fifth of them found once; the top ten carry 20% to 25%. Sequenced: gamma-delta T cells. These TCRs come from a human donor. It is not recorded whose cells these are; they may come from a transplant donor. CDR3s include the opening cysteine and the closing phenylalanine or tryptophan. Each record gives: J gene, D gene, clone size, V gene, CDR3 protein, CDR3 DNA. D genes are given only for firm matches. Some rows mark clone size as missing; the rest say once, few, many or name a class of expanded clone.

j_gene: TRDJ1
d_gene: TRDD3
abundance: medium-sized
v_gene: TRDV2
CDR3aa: CACDTLTGGSYTDKLIF
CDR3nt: TGTGCCTGTGACACCCTAACTGGGGGTTCGTACACCGATAAACTCATCTTT

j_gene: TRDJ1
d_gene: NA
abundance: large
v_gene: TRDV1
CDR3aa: CALGGSFYTMGLIF
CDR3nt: TGTGCTCTTGGGGGTTCCTTCTATACGATGGGACTCATCTTT

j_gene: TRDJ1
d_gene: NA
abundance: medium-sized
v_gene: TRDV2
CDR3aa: CACDTVDGYKPVGYTDKLIF
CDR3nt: TGTGCCTGTGACACCGTTGATGGATACAAGCCTGTCGGGTACACCGATAAACTCATCTTT

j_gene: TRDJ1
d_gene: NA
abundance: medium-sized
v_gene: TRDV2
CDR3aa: CACDTVEPSYTDKLIF
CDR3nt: TGTGCCTGTGACACCGTAGAGCCATCGTACACCGATAAACTCATCTTT

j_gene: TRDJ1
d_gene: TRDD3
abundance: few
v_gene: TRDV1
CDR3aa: CALGELRAYWGIKLEIIF
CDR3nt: TGTGCTCTTGGGGAACTCCGGGCCTACTGGGGGATAAAATTAGAGATCATCTTT

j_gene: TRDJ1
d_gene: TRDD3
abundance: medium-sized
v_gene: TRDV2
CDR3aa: CACDTIITSTSEGDTALGLIF
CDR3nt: TGTGCCTGTGACACCATCATAACATCTACGTCGGAGGGGGATACGGCCCTGGGACTCATCTTT

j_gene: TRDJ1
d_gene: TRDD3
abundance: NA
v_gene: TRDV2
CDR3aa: CACDPVLGDTSDGKLIF
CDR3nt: TGTGCCTGTGACCCAGTACTGGGGGATACTTCCGATGGTAAACTCATCTTT

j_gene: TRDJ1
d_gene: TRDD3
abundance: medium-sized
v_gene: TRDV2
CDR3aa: CACDTMVGTGGLARGTDKLIF
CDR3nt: TGTGCCTGTGACACCATGGTGGGGACTGGGGGCCTGGCGAGAGGTACCGATAAACTCATCTTT

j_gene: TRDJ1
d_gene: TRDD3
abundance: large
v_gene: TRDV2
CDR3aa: CACDTLGGRIKGDKLIF
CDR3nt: TGTGCCTGTGACACCCTGGGGGGCCGGATTAAGGGCGATAAACTCATCTTT

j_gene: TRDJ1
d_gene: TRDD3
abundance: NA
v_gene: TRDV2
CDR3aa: CACDTLGDTTDKLIF
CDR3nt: TGTGCCTGTGACACACTGGGGGATACCACCGATAAACTCATCTTT

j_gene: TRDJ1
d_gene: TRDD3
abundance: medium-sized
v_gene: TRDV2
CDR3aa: CACDRLPARVGDPILTDKLIF
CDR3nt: TGTGCCTGTGATCGCCTTCCCGCAAGGGTGGGGGATCCGATACTTACCGATAAACTCATCTTT

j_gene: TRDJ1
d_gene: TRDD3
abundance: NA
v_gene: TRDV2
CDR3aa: CACDTIEAGGYHADKLIF
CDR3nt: TGTGCCTGTGACACCATCGAGGCTGGGGGATATCACGCCGATAAACTCATCTTT

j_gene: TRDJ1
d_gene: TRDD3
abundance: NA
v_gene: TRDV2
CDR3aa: CACDKLGDTLETDKLIF
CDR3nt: TGTGCCTGTGACAAACTGGGGGATACGCTAGAGACCGATAAACTCATCTTT

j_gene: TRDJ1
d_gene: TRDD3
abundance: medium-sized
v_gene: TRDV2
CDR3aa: CACDLVGETTDKLIF
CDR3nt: TGTGCCTGTGACCTGGTGGGGGAAACAACCGATAAACTCATCTTT

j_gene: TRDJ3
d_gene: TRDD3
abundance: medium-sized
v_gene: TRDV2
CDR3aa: CACDTVLGDTSSWDTRQMFF
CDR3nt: TGTGCCTGTGACACCGTACTGGGGGATACGAGCTCCTGGGACACCCGACAGATGTTTTTC

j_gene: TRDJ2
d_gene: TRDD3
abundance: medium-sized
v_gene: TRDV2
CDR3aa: CACDGVAATGGYDNLTAQLFF
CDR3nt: TGTGCCTGTGACGGGGTCGCCGCTACTGGGGGATACGATAATTTGACAGCACAACTCTTCTTT

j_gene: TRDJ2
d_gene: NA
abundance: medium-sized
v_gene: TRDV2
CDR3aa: CACDTVRRTDTETAQLFF
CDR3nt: TGTGCCTGTGACACCGTGCGGAGAACCGACACGGAGACAGCACAACTCTTCTTT

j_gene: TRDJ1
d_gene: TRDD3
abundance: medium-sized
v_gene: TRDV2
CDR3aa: CACDTVQSYGGYDKYTDKLIF
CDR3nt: TGTGCCTGTGACACCGTGCAGTCCTACGGGGGATACGACAAGTACACCGATAAACTCATCTTT

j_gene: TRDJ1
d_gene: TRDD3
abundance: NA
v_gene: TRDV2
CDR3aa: CACNRLGDLVSSDKLIF
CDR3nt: TGTGCCTGTAATCGACTGGGGGATCTTGTCTCCTCCGATAAACTCATCTTT

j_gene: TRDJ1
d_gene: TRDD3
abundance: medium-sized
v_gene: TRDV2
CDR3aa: CACDGLLGEMYTDKLIF
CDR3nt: TGTGCCTGTGACGGACTACTGGGGGAGATGTACACCGATAAACTCATCTTT

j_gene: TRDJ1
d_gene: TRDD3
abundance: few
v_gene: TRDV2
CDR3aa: CACDLTGGYTDKLIF
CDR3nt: TGTGCCTGTGACCTTACTGGGGGATACACCGATAAACTCATCTTT

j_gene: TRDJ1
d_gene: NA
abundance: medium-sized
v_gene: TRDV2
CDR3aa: CACDTLLGLSTDKLIF
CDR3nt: TGTGCCTGTGACACCTTACTGGGACTTTCCACCGATAAACTCATCTTT

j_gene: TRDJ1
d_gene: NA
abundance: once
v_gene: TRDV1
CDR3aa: CALGELYRLRTEGGPYTDKLIF
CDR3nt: TGTGCTCTTGGGGAACTCTACCGCCTACGGACTGAGGGGGGGCCATACACCGATAAACTCATCTTT

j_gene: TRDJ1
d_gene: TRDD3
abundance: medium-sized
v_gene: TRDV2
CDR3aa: CACDPVLGDPSSTVTDKLIF
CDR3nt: TGTGCCTGTGACCCAGTACTGGGGGATCCGTCAAGCACAGTAACCGATAAACTCATCTTT

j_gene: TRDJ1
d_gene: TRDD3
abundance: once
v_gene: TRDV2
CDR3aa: CACDQLGDRPETDKRIF
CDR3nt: TGTGCCTGTGATCAACTGGGGGATAGGCCGGAGACCGATAAACGCATCTTT

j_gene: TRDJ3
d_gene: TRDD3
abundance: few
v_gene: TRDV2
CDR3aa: CACDAAATGGYQSSWDTRQMFF
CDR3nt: TGTGCCTGTGACGCGGCCGCGACTGGGGGATACCAAAGCTCCTGGGACACCCGACAGATGTTTTTC

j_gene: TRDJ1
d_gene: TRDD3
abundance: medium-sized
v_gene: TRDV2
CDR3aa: CACDPLLGDTGQYTDKLIF
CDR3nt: TGTGCCTGTGACCCTTTACTGGGGGATACGGGTCAGTACACCGATAAACTCATCTTT

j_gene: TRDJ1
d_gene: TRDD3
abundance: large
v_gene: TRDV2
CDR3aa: CACDAVLGATYTDKLIF
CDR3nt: TGTGCCTGTGACGCGGTACTGGGGGCGACCTACACCGATAAACTCATCTTT

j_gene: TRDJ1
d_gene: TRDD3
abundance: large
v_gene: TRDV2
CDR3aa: CACDILGDSPADKLIF
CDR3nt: TGTGCCTGTGACATACTGGGGGATTCTCCGGCCGATAAACTCATCTTT

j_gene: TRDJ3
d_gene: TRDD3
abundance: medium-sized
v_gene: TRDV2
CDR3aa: CACDTAASGGYAQGTRQMFF
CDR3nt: TGTGCCTGTGACACCGCCGCGTCTGGGGGATACGCCCAGGGCACCCGACAGATGTTTTTC

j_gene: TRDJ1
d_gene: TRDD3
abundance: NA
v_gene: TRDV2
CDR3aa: CACDTLLSGLGTGGYAWADKLIF
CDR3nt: TGTGCCTGTGACACCCTCCTATCTGGATTGGGTACTGGGGGATACGCGTGGGCCGATAAACTCATCTTT

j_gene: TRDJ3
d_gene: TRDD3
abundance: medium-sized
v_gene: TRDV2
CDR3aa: CACDLVLGDTRSWDTRQMFF
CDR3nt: TGTGCCTGTGACCTTGTACTGGGGGATACGCGCTCCTGGGACACCCGACAGATGTTTTTC

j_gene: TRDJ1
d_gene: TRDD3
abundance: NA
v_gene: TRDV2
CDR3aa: CACDAVLGDTRDKLIF
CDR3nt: TGTGCCTGTGACGCCGTACTGGGGGATACGCGCGATAAACTCATCTTT

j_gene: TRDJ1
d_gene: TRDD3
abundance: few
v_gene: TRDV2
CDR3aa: CACDNLLLGDPKLIF
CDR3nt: TGTGCCTGTGACAATCTCCTACTGGGGGACCCTAAACTCATCTTT

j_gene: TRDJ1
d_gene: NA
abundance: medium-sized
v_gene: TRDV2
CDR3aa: CACDTLGEGPWVGDKLIF
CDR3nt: TGTGCCTGTGACACCCTCGGGGAGGGGCCCTGGGTAGGCGATAAACTCATCTTT

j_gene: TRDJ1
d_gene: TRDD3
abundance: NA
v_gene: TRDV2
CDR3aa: CACDTVGSSNEGSVLGDTGGYTDKLIF
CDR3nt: TGTGCCTGTGACACCGTCGGGTCCTCAAACGAGGGGAGCGTACTGGGGGATACGGGAGGGTACACCGATAAACTCATCTTT